The sequence of this T cell receptor beta chain was determined in a study of T-cell reconstitution after alpha-beta-depleted transplantation in children. V lost 6 bases and J lost 4; bases outside the gene matches: 10. Germline V gives CDR1 SGHRS, CDR2 YFSETQ. CDR3 length: 16 amino acids. Preparation of the TCRbeta library used unique molecular identifiers. TCRdb re-called the PCR reads with MiXCR, one entry per CDR3 protein. In the table there are 170,000 or so distinct CDR3 sequences, about 6.4% of which are singletons. This clonotype came up a few times. Sequenced here: PBMCs from the stem cell graft donor, sampled from the stem cell graft. The source of this sequence is a human donor who donated a stem cell graft to a child with Wiskott-Aldrich syndrome. The rearrangement uses TRBV5-1 and TRBJ2-2; the match to TRBD2 covers 9 bases. In DNA form, the CDR3 reads TGCGCCAGCACCCTCGGTGGCGGGAGGGCCACCGGGGAGCTGTTTTTT. Its translation: CASTLGGGRATGELFF. Looking up the rest from reference TRBV5-1 and TRBJ2-2 gives the full variable domain: KAGVTQTPRYLIKTRGQQVTLSCSPISGHRSVSWYQQTPGQGLQFLFEYFSETQRNKGNFPGRFSGRQFSNSRSEMNVSTLELGDSALYLCASTLGGGRATGELFFGEGSRLTVL.